This T cell receptor (beta chain) was identified in a study of blood T cells in healthy people across ages. Together with a sample-barcoded 5' primer, a J-beta primer mix was included in a second PCR lasting about 6 to 11 cycles. All cDNA molecules were each tagged by a template-switch adaptor with 12 random nucleotides. All samples gave at least 2.5 million CDR3-containing paired-end reads. TCRdb itself ran the 5' RACE reads through MiXCR, one entry per CDR3 protein. The data hold roughly 2 million distinct CDR3 sequences, with approximately 50% observed a single time. CDR1 MNHEY and CDR2 SVGEGT come from the germline V gene. The length of the CDR3 is 16 residues. With regard to this clonotype: A junction end diverges from the germline sequence, so it may reflect a read error.

The sequencing sample was made of blood. This sequence was found in a woman aged 40 to 55 in good health. The V and J genes are TRBV6-2 or TRBV6-3 and TRBJ1-1; 8 bases line up with TRBD1. In nucleotides, the CDR3 is TGTGCCAGCAGTCCATTTGGACAGGGAGATAACACTGAAACTTTCTTT. Protein sequence: CASSPFGQGDNTETFF.